This TCR beta chain was identified in a study of neurological immune-mediated disorders. This clonotype was counted at least ten times. Time point specified: longitudinal time-point 3. It was blood bank volunteers in Maryland, USA who made up the healthy controls. Where libraries were unsorted, they were derived from 2 million PBMCs stored at -80 degrees C. CDR3 length: 13 residues. V lost 4 bases to trimming and J lost 11 bases, with 17 bases between them. In germline, CDR1 is MNHEY, CDR2 SVGAGI. 5'RACE with 10-nucleotide random UMIs generated the cDNA. TCRdb processed the 5' RACE reads anew with MiXCR; each CDR3 protein has one entry. The sample has 45,000 to 65,000 distinct CDR3 sequences, roughly 8.3% seen once.

Sequences were obtained from PBMCs. The sequence was collected from a woman between 40 and 55 years old in good health. The chain carries TRBV6-5 and TRBJ1-1; no definite D call. The CDR3: CASSFLRESRAFF. The CDR3 DNA sequence: TGTGCCAGCAGTTTTCTTAGGGAAAGTAGGGCTTTCTTT.